The 4 T cell receptor beta chains given below trace back to one sample, sequenced in a study of blood T cell repertoires in COVID-19. Some clones are missing from TCRdb's copy, which holds only in-frame ones; the method was immunoSEQ multiplex PCR. The sample shows about 250,000 clones, approximately 84% of them seen only once. The specimen was PBMCs or T cells enriched from blood (not recorded which). The receptor source for this set is a man aged 40-50 years who had recovered from COVID-19.

The chain combines TRBV5-4 with TRBJ2-7; TRBD1 might be the D (6 bases). CDR3 length equals 14 residues. Trimming pared 4 bases from V and 3 bases from J, leaving 14 bases between. The germline gives CDR1 SGHNT, CDR2 YYREEE (reference sequence). The DNA for the CDR3 is TGTGCCAGCAGCCCCACGCGGACAGACTACGAGCAGTACTTC. It specifies CASSPTRTDYEQYF.

Regarding this clone: Other nucleotide sequences in the sample specify the same CDR3. The chain employs TRBV27 and TRBJ2-7, with TRBD1 matching over 7 bases. The CDR3 contains 14 residues. J gave up 2 bases and V 3 bases, and 4 bases lay outside the gene matches. Germline loops: CDR1 MNHEY, CDR2 SMNVEV (reference sequence). DNA for the CDR3: TGTGCCAGCAGTTTCAACAGGGGAACCTACGAGCAGTACTTC. Its protein product is CASSFNRGTYEQYF.

The V and J genes are TRBV6-2 or TRBV6-3 and TRBJ2-2; tentatively, D is TRBD2 (6 bases). CDR1 MNHEY and CDR2 SVGEGT come from the germline V gene. V dropped 3 bases and J dropped 2 bases, with 7 bases sitting between them. This CDR3 is 14 amino acids long. CDR3 DNA: TGTGCCAGCAGTTATAGCGGCAACACCGGGGAGCTGTTTTTT. Amino acids: CASSYSGNTGELFF.

This rearrangement joins TRBV10-3 to TRBJ2-1, with 10 bases that match TRBD2. Germline CDR1 reads ENHRY; CDR2 reads SYGVKD. The CDR3 length is 16 residues. The ends lost 3 bases at V and 2 bases at J; junction bases unmatched: 4. CDR3 loop: CAISDSLAGPYNEQFF. CDR3 in DNA: TGTGCCATCAGTGATTCACTAGCGGGACCCTACAATGAGCAGTTCTTC.